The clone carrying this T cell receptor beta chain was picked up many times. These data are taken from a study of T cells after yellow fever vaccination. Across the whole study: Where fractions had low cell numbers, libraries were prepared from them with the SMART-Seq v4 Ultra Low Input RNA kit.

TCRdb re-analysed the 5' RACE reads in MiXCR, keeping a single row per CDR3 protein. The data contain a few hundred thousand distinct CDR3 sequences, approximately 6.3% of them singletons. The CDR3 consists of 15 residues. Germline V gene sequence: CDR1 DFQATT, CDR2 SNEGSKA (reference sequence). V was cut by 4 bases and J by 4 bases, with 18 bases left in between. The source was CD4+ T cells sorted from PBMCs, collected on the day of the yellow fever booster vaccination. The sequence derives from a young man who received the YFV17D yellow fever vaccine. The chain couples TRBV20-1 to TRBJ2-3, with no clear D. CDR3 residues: CSANPGYPDADTQYF. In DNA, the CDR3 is TGCAGTGCTAACCCCGGTTACCCGGATGCAGATACGCAGTATTTT.